A few counts support the clone carrying this TCR beta chain. The data derive from a study of T cells after yellow fever vaccination. TCRdb recomputed calls from the 5' RACE reads with MiXCR, one row per CDR3 protein. The sample lists hundreds of thousands of distinct CDR3 sequences; roughly 5.2% were seen once. The sequenced sample was CD4+ T cells sorted from PBMCs, obtained on the day of the yellow fever booster vaccination. The origin of this receptor is a man between 18 and 35 years old who received the YFV17D yellow fever vaccine.

The CDR3 region has the DNA TGTGCCAGCAGTTTGACAGGGGGAGGCTATGGCTACACCTTC. Its translation is CASSLTGGGYGYTF. This rearrangement joins TRBV12-3 or TRBV12-4 to TRBJ1-2; 9 bases align to TRBD1. The CDR3 is made up of 14 amino acids. V was clipped by 3 bases and J by 4 bases; unmatched bases: 3.